The source of this T cell receptor (beta chain) is a study of OX40 agonist ivuxolimab in advanced cancers. Data came from immunoSEQ multiplex PCR; TCRdb stores just in-frame clones and leaves some out. The repertoire holds about 68,000 clones, with 75% to 95% as singletons. The V gene's germline CDR1 is MNHEY and CDR2 SMNVEV (reference sequence). The CDR3 has 14 amino acids. V was cut by 4 bases and J by 3 bases, with 13 bases left in between. Broader study findings: Among the least clonally expanded were partial responders at 0.1-3.0 mg/kg. Researchers did not establish what antigens the expanded peripheral T cells target. Averaging showed that CD8+ T cells had more expanded clones than CD4+ did. At 0.1 to 3.0 mg/kg and by week 6, clonal expansion occurred in CD4+ and CD8+ blood T cells.

Details on this clone: Its matching antigen is unknown.

The material sequenced was CD4+ or CD8+ T cells sorted from blood, taken in a trial of the OX40 agonist ivuxolimab. The gene calls are TRBV27 and TRBJ2-7, with TRBD2 as a possible D gene (6 bases). The clonotype was recovered from an adult with an advanced solid tumor such as melanoma, head and neck, liver or kidney cancer. The CDR3 sequence: CASSSSGTYYEQYF. Written as DNA, the CDR3 is TGTGCCAGCAGTTCGTCCGGGACTTACTACGAGCAGTACTTC.